This T cell receptor (beta chain) was recorded in a study of monozygotic twins with inflammatory bowel disease. Amplification used two nested PCRs: 15 to 20 cycles, then eight to ten cycles, on TCRalpha/TCRbeta cDNA. With the 5' RACE reads reprocessed, TCRdb shows one record per CDR3 protein and no DNA. The table lists 200,000 to 250,000 distinct CDR3 sequences. CDR1 and CDR2 (germline): MRHNA, SNTAGT. CDR3 length equals 15 residues. About this clonotype: Antigen unknown.

Study-wide points: On the inverse Simpson index, IBD patients scored lower for TCRbeta diversity than healthy co-twins. Support for any single strong IBD-associated signal or clonotype was not found. With others, IBD patients shared fewer clonotypes than healthy twins did, especially with disease activity.

This clonotype was obtained from a human donor with ulcerative colitis or Crohn's disease, or a healthy co-twin of an affected twin (not recorded which). The chain joins TRBV6-4 to TRBJ1-5; TCRdb gives TRBD1 as the D gene, but with no DNA this cannot be confirmed. The source material was blood. The CDR3 region is CASSLGTTKNQPQHF.